This T cell receptor (beta chain) was sequenced in a study of shared clonotypes between healthy human individuals. CD45RO-negative CD8 cells positively selected for CCR7 made up the naive population, which excluded terminally differentiated effector memory CD45RA+ cells. Study-level findings and limits: Read depth was anticipated to influence clonotype sharing among donors. The authors sampled blood alone, and tissue repertoires likely differ.

Details on this clone: The antigen is not known.

Clones were sequenced by immunoSEQ multiplex PCR, and TCRdb holds only the in-frame ones, with some missing. The sample holds about 2,100,000 clones, under 95% seen once. There are 17 residues in the CDR3. The V gene lost 3 bases and the J gene lost 1 base, with 16 bases spanning the gap. Per germline, CDR1 KGHSH and CDR2 LQKENI. The V gene is TRBV18, the J gene TRBJ1-5, with a possible D match to TRBD1 (6 bases). The TCR comes from a man in his late teens or twenties in good health. Some clones in this sample may be carry-over from other donors' samples. The material sequenced was naive CD8+ T cells from PBMCs. The CDR3 DNA reads TGTGCCAGCTCACCCGAAGGACAGTTCGAGAGCAATCAGCCCCAGCATTTT. This sequence encodes CASSPEGQFESNQPQHF. Looking up the rest from reference TRBV18 and TRBJ1-5 gives the full variable domain: NAGVMQNPRHLVRRRGQEARLRCSPMKGHSHVYWYRQLPEEGLKFMVYLQKENIIDESGMPKERFSAEFPKEGPSILRIQQVVRGDSAAYFCASSPEGQFESNQPQHFGDGTRLSIL.